This record looks at one T cell receptor (beta chain) sequence and its context. The antigen is not known. As for treatment: oral pan-JAK inhibitor, 5-10 mg twice daily. The record originates from a study of CD8+ T cells in alopecia areata. Study-level findings and limits: For lesional scalp, especially alopecia totalis/universalis, clonality was higher than in normal scalp.

TCR sequencing used cDNA made by reverse transcription of extracted RNA. Sequencing was performed with immunoSEQ multiplex PCR; in TCRdb, only in-frame clones are kept and a portion is missing. The data show some 190,000 clones, with approximately 49% seen just once and roughly a tenth held by the top ten. The sequenced sample was CD8+ T cells sorted from blood, obtained at approximately week 51, from a patient treated with tofacitinib. The clonotype was recovered from a human donor with alopecia areata.

CDR3 coding DNA: TGTGCCAGCAGCGTAGATAGCAGGGACTATGGCTACACCTTC. It codes for CASSVDSRDYGYTF. The V call is TRBV9, the J call TRBJ1-2; D is perhaps TRBD1 (5 bases). The V end was cut by 0 bases, the J end by 3 bases, with 9 bases between. CDR3 length equals 14 residues. Looked up from germline, CDR1 is SGDLS and CDR2 is YYNGEE. Filled out from reference TRBV9 and TRBJ1-2, the complete variable domain reads DSGVTQTPKHLITATGQRVTLRCSPRSGDLSVYWYQQSLDQGLQFLIQYYNGEERAKGNILERFSAQQFPDLHSELNLSSLELGDSALYFCASSVDSRDYGYTFGSGTRLTVV.